In its sample, the clone carrying this TCR beta chain was seen a few times. V was clipped by 4 bases and J by 1 base; unmatched bases: 4. The CDR3 totals 15 residues. CDR1 and CDR2 (germline): LNHDA, SQIVND (reference sequence). Produced via immunoSEQ multiplex PCR; TCRdb's table is partial and in-frame only. The sample carries about 200,000 clones, around 86% recorded once. The data stem from a study of blood T cell repertoires in COVID-19. Study-wide background: The United States, Italy and Spain provided the acute and convalescent COVID-19 samples.

Specimen: peripheral blood. This receptor was identified in a man between 60 and 75 years old with acute or convalescent COVID-19. The rearrangement joins TRBV19 to TRBJ1-5; 7 bases are shared with TRBD1. CDR3 in amino acids: CASSKQGPSNQPQHF. The CDR3 DNA is TGTGCCAGTAGTAAACAGGGGCCGAGCAATCAGCCCCAGCATTTT.